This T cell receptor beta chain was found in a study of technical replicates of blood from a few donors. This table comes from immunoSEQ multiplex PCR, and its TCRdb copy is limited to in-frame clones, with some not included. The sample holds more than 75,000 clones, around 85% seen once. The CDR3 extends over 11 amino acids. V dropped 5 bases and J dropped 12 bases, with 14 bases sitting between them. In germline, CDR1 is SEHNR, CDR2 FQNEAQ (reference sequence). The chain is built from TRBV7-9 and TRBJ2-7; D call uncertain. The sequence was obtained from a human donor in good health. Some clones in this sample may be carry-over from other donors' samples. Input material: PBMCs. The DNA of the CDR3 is TGTGCCAGCAGCGAAGGTCCAGGTCTGTACTTC. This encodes CASSEGPGLYF. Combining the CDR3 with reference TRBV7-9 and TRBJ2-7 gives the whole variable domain DTGVSQNPRHKITKRGQNVTFRCDPISEHNRLYWYRQTLGQGPEFLTYFQNEAQLEKSRLLSDRFSAERPKGSFSTLEIQRTEQGDSAMYLCASSEGPGLYFGPGTRLTVT.